This T cell receptor beta chain was recorded in a study of T cell responses to AZD1222 COVID-19 vaccine. The overall study: Doses given second, at about 4 or about 12 weeks, were pooled.

Whole-study findings and limits: The CD4 TCRs associated with vaccination extended across spike and predominated at 160-218 and 743-854. Baseline seropositivity characterized only six AZD1222 recipients. Among spike-specific TCRs, nearly half reportedly target unmutated variant regions.

Worth noting for this clone: Its specificity is not known.

CDR3 length: 12 residues. From germline, CDR1 is MNHEY and CDR2 SVGAGI. V lost 6 bases to trimming and J lost 8 bases; unmatched junction nucleotides: 4. Only in-frame clones appear in the TCRdb table, and some are missing; sequencing was by immunoSEQ multiplex PCR. The sample lists some 190,000 clones; around 92% were seen once. The chain links TRBV6-5 to TRBJ1-2; TRBD1 matches at 9 bases. The sequencing used peripheral blood, collected on day 0 of AZD1222 vaccination. This clonotype was obtained from an adult in good health. The DNA of the CDR3 is TGTGCCAGCAGACGACAGGGGGGCGGCTACACCTTC. Translating gives CASRRQGGGYTF.